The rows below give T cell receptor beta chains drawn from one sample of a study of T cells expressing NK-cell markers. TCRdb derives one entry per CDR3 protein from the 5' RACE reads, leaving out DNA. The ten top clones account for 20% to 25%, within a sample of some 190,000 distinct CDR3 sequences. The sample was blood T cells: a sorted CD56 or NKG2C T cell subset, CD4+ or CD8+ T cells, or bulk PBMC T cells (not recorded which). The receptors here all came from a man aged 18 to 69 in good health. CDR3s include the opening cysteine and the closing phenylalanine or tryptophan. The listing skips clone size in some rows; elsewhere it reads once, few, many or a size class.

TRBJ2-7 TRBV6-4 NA CASSDGNNPRYEQYF
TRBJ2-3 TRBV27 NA CASSLIVDSTDTQYF
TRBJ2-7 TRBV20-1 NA CSARDLLGQRPGYEQYF
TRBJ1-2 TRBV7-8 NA CASSLVDRVIAYGYTF
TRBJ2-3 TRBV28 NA CASGIHPDTQYF
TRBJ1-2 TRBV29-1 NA CSLTPVFDGYTF
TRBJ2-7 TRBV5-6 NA CASSLPGTRGYEQYF
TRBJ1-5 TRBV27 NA CASAGTVGNQPQHF
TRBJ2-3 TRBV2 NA CASSTPLGGTRTDTQYF
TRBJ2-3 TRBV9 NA CASSSGESTDTQYF
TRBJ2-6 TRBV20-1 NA CSARTRRGPGANVLTF
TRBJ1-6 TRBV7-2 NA CASSLTGVSPLHF
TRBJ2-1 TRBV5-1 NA CASKPRLAGGLFNEQFF
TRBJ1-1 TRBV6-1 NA CASSLDGTGMNTEAFF
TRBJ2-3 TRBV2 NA CASSGLAGDPDTQYF
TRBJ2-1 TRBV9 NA CASEGAAPEQFF
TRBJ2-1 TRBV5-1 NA CASSFSSGGAGDEQFF
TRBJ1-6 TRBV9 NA CASSRGGSSPLHF
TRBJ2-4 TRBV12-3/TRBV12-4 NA CASSLRVVAGRNIQYF
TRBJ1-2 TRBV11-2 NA CASSQEIRTGVAGYTF
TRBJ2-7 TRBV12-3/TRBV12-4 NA CASSLFGNHEQYF
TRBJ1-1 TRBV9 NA CASSPQGQSYTEAFF
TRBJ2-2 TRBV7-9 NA CASSDYTGRNTGELFF
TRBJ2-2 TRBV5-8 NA CASSWGLGMNTGELFF
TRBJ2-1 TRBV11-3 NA CASSPGGAYNEQFF
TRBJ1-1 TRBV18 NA CASSPGGVITEAFF
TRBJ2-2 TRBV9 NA CASSPGLAGAHTGELFF
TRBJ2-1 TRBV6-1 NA CASMRTETGYYNEQFF
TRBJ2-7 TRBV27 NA CASSPGSGSPYEQYF
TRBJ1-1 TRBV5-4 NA CASSLARATEAFF
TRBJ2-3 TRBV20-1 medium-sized CSAHRDYLNTDTQYF
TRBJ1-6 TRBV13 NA CASSFGQRLYNSPLHF